A single sample gave rise to the 17 T cell receptor beta chains below, sequenced in a study of CD8 T cells in ankylosing spondylitis. Whole-study results and caveats: Made up of 7 to 9 highly homologous variants, a TCR beta motif appeared characteristic of ankylosing spondylitis blood.

These receptors lack a known antigen. TCRdb re-analysed the 5' RACE reads in MiXCR, keeping a single row per CDR3 protein. This repertoire shows some 700,000 distinct CDR3 sequences, under 20% found once; its top ten account for around 20%. Sequencing was performed on blood, either unsorted or a sorted T cell fraction (not recorded which). These receptors all stem from a male donor with ankylosing spondylitis.

This chain links TRBV5-4 with TRBJ2-1, with D uncertain. The germline gives CDR1 SGHNT, CDR2 YYREEE (reference sequence). Deletions cut 5 bases from V and 4 bases from J, with 10 bases between. The CDR3 extends over 13 amino acids. CDR3: CASSQDMYNEQFF. CDR3 nucleotide sequence: TGTGCCAGCAGTCAGGATATGTACAATGAGCAGTTCTTC.

The chain has TRBV24-1 and TRBJ2-3; 11 nucleotides agree with TRBD2. Trimming took 4 bases from V and 4 from J; bases not matched to a gene: 3. This CDR3 contains 15 residues. From germline, CDR1 is KGHDR and CDR2 SFDVKD. The CDR3 loop reads CATSDTSGSADTQYF. The CDR3 DNA sequence: TGTGCCACCAGTGACACTAGCGGGAGCGCAGATACGCAGTATTTT.

This clonotype has ten or more counts. The rearrangement uses TRBV12-3 or TRBV12-4 and TRBJ1-2; the match to TRBD1 covers 10 bases. The V and J ends lost 6 bases and 5 bases, in that order; junction bases with no gene match: 12. CDR3 size: 16 residues. CDR3 loop: CASREGLGQGRYGYTF. CDR3 DNA sequence: TGTGCCAGCAGGGAGGGGTTGGGACAGGGGAGGTATGGCTACACCTTC.

The chain uses TRBV5-1 and TRBJ2-2; no clear D. Trimming removed 0 bases from V and 6 bases from J, with 9 bases in between. From germline, CDR1 is SGHRS and CDR2 YFSETQ. The CDR3 covers 14 residues. The CDR3 DNA reads TGCGCCAGCAGCTTGGAATTGAGGCCCGGGGAGCTGTTTTTT. Translation: CASSLELRPGELFF.

This clonotype has just a few counts. The chain joins TRBV4-1 to TRBJ2-5, with a possible D match to TRBD2 (6 bases). The CDR3 has 19 residues. Germline CDR1 MGHRA, CDR2 YSYEKL. The V end was cut by 1 base, the J end by 4 bases, with 25 bases between. In DNA form, the CDR3 reads TGCGCCAGCAGCCAAGGATTCTCCCGGGACCGGGGGAGGAGAGAGACCCAGTACTTC. Translating gives CASSQGFSRDRGRRETQYF.

The chain has TRBV19 and TRBJ1-2; D gene unclear. V lost 1 base to trimming and J lost 4 bases, with 13 bases between them. Germline CDR1 LNHDA, CDR2 SQIVND (reference sequence). The CDR3 is 15 residues long. The CDR3: CASSIAFDIGYGYTF. The CDR3 bases are TGTGCCAGTAGTATAGCCTTCGACATAGGCTATGGCTACACCTTC. Full variable domain (remainder filled in from reference TRBV19 and TRBJ1-2): DGGITQSPKYLFRKEGQNVTLSCEQNLNHDAMYWYRQDPGQGLRLIYYSQIVNDFQKGDIAEGYSVSREKKESFPLTVTSAQKNPTAFYLCASSIAFDIGYGYTFGSGTRLTVV.

In this sample, this clonotype turned up a few times. V gene TRBV5-1 combines with J gene TRBJ1-1; D is ambiguous. The CDR3 covers 14 residues. V shed 4 bases and J shed 7 bases, with 17 bases lying between them. Looked up from germline, CDR1 is SGHRS and CDR2 is YFSETQ. The CDR3 DNA sequence: TGCGCCAGCAGCCCGACCCCCGAGGAGCGTGAAGCTTTCTTT. It yields the protein CASSPTPEEREAFF.

This clonotype was observed a handful of times. The chain carries TRBV4-3 and TRBJ2-3; TRBD2 might be the D (5 bases). Germline lookup yields CDR1 LGHNA and CDR2 YSLEER. CDR3 length equals 16 residues. With 1 base removed from V and 5 bases from J, the gap between germline ends came to 16 bases. DNA of the CDR3: TGCGCCAGCAGCCAAGGGACGAGAGGGCTGGGAGATACGCAGTATTTT. Amino acids: CASSQGTRGLGDTQYF.

The chain carries TRBV5-1 and TRBJ2-5, with TRBD1 identical over 11 bases. CDR1 and CDR2 from the germline V gene are SGHRS and YFSETQ. Trimming removed 4 bases from V and 1 base from J; junction bases left unmatched: 3. The CDR3 runs to 15 residues. CDR3 amino acids: CASSRTGGPQETQYF. The CDR3 region has the DNA TGCGCCAGCAGCAGGACAGGGGGCCCCCAAGAGACCCAGTACTTC.

A word on this clonotype: The conserved phenylalanine or tryptophan normally closing the CDR3 is absent here, so this likely arose from a read error. No DNA is shown, since the ends of the CDR3 on it are uncertain; the CDR3 is the one TCRdb lists. The chain links TRBV20-1 to TRBJ2-7; the table calls TRBD2, which could not be checked here. Including both end residues, the CDR3 is 16 amino acids long. From germline, CDR1 is DFQATT and CDR2 SNEGSKA (reference sequence). The CDR3 region is CSARPSGRTQHIVYPA.

This clonotype was counted between two and nine times. The chain uses TRBV3-1 and TRBJ1-2; perhaps TRBD1 as D (6 bases). V was cut by 4 bases and J by 0 bases, with 18 bases left in between. The CDR3 covers 17 residues. The germline CDR1 and CDR2 sequences are LGHDT and YNNKEL (reference sequence). The CDR3, as DNA: TGTGCCAGCAGCCCGCGCTGGGGGCAACAATCTAACTATGGCTACACCTTC. It translates to CASSPRWGQQSNYGYTF.

V and J are TRBV3-1 and TRBJ2-1; the match to TRBD2 covers 11 bases. Trimming cost V 1 base and J 9 bases; bases outside gene matches: 5. Per the germline V gene, CDR1 is LGHDT and CDR2 is YNNKEL (reference sequence). This CDR3 contains 15 residues. Here the CDR3 reads CASSQGPSGGIEQFF. The CDR3 nucleotides are TGTGCCAGCAGCCAAGGGCCTAGCGGGGGGATTGAGCAGTTCTTC.

DNA of the CDR3: TGTGCCAGCAGTTTATTTTCTAGCGGGAGGGAAAACATTCAGTACTTC. This encodes CASSLFSSGRENIQYF. V and J are TRBV28 and TRBJ2-4; the match to TRBD2 covers 12 bases. Germline loops: CDR1 MDHEN, CDR2 SYDVKM. This CDR3 spans 16 amino acids. V shed 1 base, J shed 5 bases, and the junction held 3 bases outside the gene matches.

The rearrangement uses TRBV6-2 or TRBV6-3 and TRBJ2-1; D is undetermined. Per the germline V gene, CDR1 is MNHEY and CDR2 is SVGEGT. CDR3 length: 14 amino acids. V was shortened by 2 bases and J by 3 bases, with 8 bases between the two germline ends. CDR3 protein: CASSYPDFYNEQFF. The CDR3 DNA reads as TGTGCCAGCAGTTACCCCGACTTCTACAATGAGCAGTTCTTC.

The V and J genes are TRBV6-1 and TRBJ2-7; 9 positions match TRBD2. V lost 6 bases to trimming and J lost 0 bases; unmatched junction nucleotides: 6. Germline assignment: CDR1 MNHNS and CDR2 SASEGT. The CDR3 contains 15 residues. CDR3 residues: CASSRLAANSYEQYF. In DNA form, the CDR3 reads TGTGCCAGCAGCAGACTAGCGGCAAACTCCTACGAGCAGTACTTC.

This clonotype occurred a few times. J is TRBJ2-1 and V is TRBV12-3 or TRBV12-4; 8 bases are shared with TRBD2. The CDR3 covers 16 residues. V lost 2 bases and J lost 0; bases outside the gene matches: 3. The CDR3 region is CASSLYSGSSYNEQFF. CDR3 sequence (DNA): TGTGCCAGCAGTTTATACAGCGGGAGCTCCTACAATGAGCAGTTCTTC.

This clonotype was counted many times. This chain joins TRBV12-3 or TRBV12-4 and TRBJ2-5; a weak D match, TRBD1 (5 bases). This CDR3 spans 13 amino acids. Trimming removed 3 bases at V and 5 bases at J, with 10 bases between. The CDR3 loop reads CASSLNRRETQYF. For the CDR3, the DNA is TGTGCCAGCAGTTTGAACAGGCGGGAGACCCAGTACTTC.